This T cell receptor beta chain was observed in a study of T-cell reconstitution after alpha-beta-depleted transplantation in children. General study points: Roughly two months post-transplant, alpha-beta T cells reportedly originated from several hundred graft clones that had expanded. A year had passed since transplant, and T-cell counts and diversity by then came mostly from newly produced T cells.

This clonotype occurred many times. Its antigen is unknown. The CDR3 contains 13 residues. Germline-derived CDR1 and CDR2 are SGDLS and YYNGEE. Trimming removed 7 bases from V and 0 bases from J, with 8 bases in between. A TCRbeta library incorporating unique molecular identifiers was prepared. TCRdb re-analysed the PCR reads in MiXCR, keeping a single row per CDR3 protein. The sample carries 90,000 to 120,000 distinct CDR3 sequences, approximately 6.6% recorded once. The sequences come from PBMCs, mostly from graft donor cells, collected 360 days after TCRalphabeta/CD19-depleted stem cell transplant. This TCR was sampled from a male patient between 2 and 15 years old who had a stem cell transplant for acute lymphoblastic leukemia, so the T cells may come from the graft donor. This sequence joins TRBV9 and TRBJ1-3; no firm D call. Here the CDR3 reads CASALYSGNTIYF. As DNA, the CDR3 is TGTGCCAGCGCCCTTTACTCTGGAAACACCATATATTTT.